The entry below gives a single T cell receptor beta chain sequence along with its context. Some clones are missing from TCRdb's copy, which holds only in-frame ones; the method was immunoSEQ multiplex PCR. The sample holds tens of thousands of clones, 85% to 95% seen once. The data were obtained in a study of human thymus T cells. The thymus tissue came from resections taken during corrective heart surgery. Donors were healthy Finnish infants having corrective surgery for congenital heart defects. Material: thymus tissue. The TCR originated in a girl younger than two with a congenital heart defect but otherwise immunologically healthy.

CDR3 sequence (DNA): TGTGCCATCAGTGACTCAGGTAGCGGGAGTCAGGATGAGCAGTTCTTC. Amino acids: CAISDSGSGSQDEQFF. V and J are TRBV10-3 and TRBJ2-1, with 9 bases identical to TRBD2. The germline V gene encodes CDR1 ENHRY and CDR2 SYGVKD. The CDR3 has 16 residues. V lost 3 bases, J lost 8 bases, and 11 bases stayed unmatched.